One T cell receptor beta chain is described in this entry. Germline CDR1 reads SGHNT; CDR2 reads YYREEE (reference sequence). The V segment lost 5 bases and the J segment 4 bases; nucleotides outside the gene matches: 3. The CDR3 is made up of 15 amino acids. Method: immunoSEQ multiplex PCR; TCRdb's copy keeps in-frame clones and lacks some. The table records 70,000 to 95,000 clones, 88% of them present only once. Collection of blood occurred at baseline, at cycle 4 day 1, and at cycle 7 day 1. These data originate in a study of OX40 agonist ivuxolimab in advanced cancers. Study background: Ivuxolimab, which is an agonistic anti-OX40 (CD134) antibody, was administered to the patients.

The V gene is TRBV5-4, the J gene TRBJ2-5; 15 positions agree with TRBD2. The source of this sequence is an adult with an advanced solid tumor such as melanoma, head and neck, liver or kidney cancer. Sample: CD4+ or CD8+ T cells sorted from blood, taken in a trial of the OX40 agonist ivuxolimab. CDR3 nucleotide sequence: TGTGCCAGCAGTATGGGACTAGCGGGAGGAGAGACCCAGTACTTC. Protein sequence: CASSMGLAGGETQYF.